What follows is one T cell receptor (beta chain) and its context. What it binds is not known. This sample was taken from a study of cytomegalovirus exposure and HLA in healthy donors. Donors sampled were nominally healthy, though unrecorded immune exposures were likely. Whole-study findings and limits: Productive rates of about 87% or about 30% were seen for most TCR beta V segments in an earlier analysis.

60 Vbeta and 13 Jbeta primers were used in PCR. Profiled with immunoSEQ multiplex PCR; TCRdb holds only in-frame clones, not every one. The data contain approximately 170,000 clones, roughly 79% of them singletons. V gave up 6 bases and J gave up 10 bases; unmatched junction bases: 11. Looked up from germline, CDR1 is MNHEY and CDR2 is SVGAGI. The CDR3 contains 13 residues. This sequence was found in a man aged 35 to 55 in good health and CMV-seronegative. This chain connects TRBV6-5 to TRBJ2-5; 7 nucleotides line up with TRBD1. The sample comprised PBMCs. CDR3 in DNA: TGTGCCAGCAGCCTACAGGGGTCAGGAGACCAGTACTTC. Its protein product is CASSLQGSGDQYF.